The 29 T cell receptor beta chains given below trace back to one sample, sequenced in a study of radiation and T cells in renal cell carcinoma. Time point specified: blood 4 weeks post-SBRT, at nephrectomy. Treatment reported: 15 Gy SBRT to primary tumor, nephrectomy 4 weeks later. Clones were sequenced by immunoSEQ multiplex PCR, and TCRdb holds only the in-frame ones, with some missing. The sample shows roughly 58,000 clones, roughly 80% of them seen only once. This material consisted of blood, taken from a patient whose treatment included radiotherapy and nephrectomy. All receptors derive from a man aged 60 to 75 with renal cell carcinoma.

V usage is TRBV7-9 and J usage is TRBJ2-6, with 9 bases that match TRBD1. CDR3 length: 15 amino acids. The ends lost 5 bases at V and 2 bases at J; junction bases unmatched: 1. Germline V gives CDR1 SEHNR, CDR2 FQNEAQ (reference sequence). As DNA, the CDR3 is TGTGCCAGCAGCCGGACAGGGGCTGGGGCCAACGTCCTGACTTTC. This gives the protein CASSRTGAGANVLTF.

The chain combines TRBV19 with TRBJ1-1, with 7 positions matching TRBD1. Germline V CDR1 and CDR2: LNHDA, SQIVND (reference sequence). CDR3 length: 15 amino acids. V gave up 1 base and J gave up 1 base; unmatched junction bases: 3. Here the CDR3 DNA reads TGTGCCAGTAGTATAGGGGACAGAGGGAACACTGAAGCTTTCTTT. It translates to CASSIGDRGNTEAFF.

V and J are TRBV7-8 and TRBJ1-5; possible D gene TRBD1, 5 bases. The CDR3 sequence is 19 residues long. Between the trimmed V and J ends, which lost 5 bases and 0 bases, there was a span of 23 bases. Germline CDR1 SGHVS, CDR2 FQNEAQ. In DNA, the CDR3 is TGTGCCAGCAGCCTCGGAGTTAAGGGGATGGTCTATAGCAATCAGCCCCAGCATTTT. This sequence encodes CASSLGVKGMVYSNQPQHF.

This clone occurred once. This chain joins TRBV18 and TRBJ2-3; TRBD2 is a possible D gene (5 bases). CDR3 length: 15 amino acids. Germline V gene data show CDR1 as KGHSH and CDR2 as LQKENI. Trimming removed 0 bases from V and 2 bases from J, with 9 bases in between. The CDR3 here is CASSPPNGNTDTQYF. Written as DNA, the CDR3 is TGTGCCAGCTCACCACCGAACGGGAACACAGATACGCAGTATTTT.

The rearrangement uses TRBV11-2 and TRBJ2-4, with TRBD2 matching 16 bases. V shed 4 bases and J 12 bases; nucleotides not matched to a gene: 9. This CDR3 comprises 16 residues. Germline CDR1 SGHAT, CDR2 FQNNGV. CDR3 residues: CASSSIGTSGRADQYF. The CDR3 DNA reads TGTGCCAGCAGCTCGATCGGGACTAGCGGGAGGGCGGATCAGTACTTC.

V is TRBV18 and J is TRBJ2-3; 12 nucleotides line up with TRBD2. The V gene end was trimmed by 4 bases and the J gene end by 0 bases; junction bases not matched to a gene: 8. CDR3 length: 18 amino acids. CDR1 is KGHSH and CDR2 is LQKENI in the germline V gene. The CDR3 nucleotides read TGTGCCAGCTCACTCAGACTAGCGGGGGATACTAGCACAGATACGCAGTATTTT. As protein: CASSLRLAGDTSTDTQYF.

V usage is TRBV30 and J usage is TRBJ1-2; 7 bases agree with TRBD1. The length of the CDR3 is 14 residues. From germline, CDR1 is GTSNPN and CDR2 SVGIG (reference sequence). After removal of 3 bases from V and 4 bases from J, the junction contained 8 bases not matched to a gene. The CDR3 region has the DNA TGTGCCTGGAGGGTCCCGGGACAGATCTATGGCTACACCTTC. It specifies CAWRVPGQIYGYTF.

V gene TRBV6-5 combines with J gene TRBJ2-3; perhaps D is TRBD1 or TRBD2 (5 bases each). The V gene's germline CDR1 is MNHEY and CDR2 SVGAGI. The ends were cut back, 6 bases at V and 5 bases at J, with 12 bases in the middle. This CDR3 comprises 13 residues. The CDR3 nucleotides are TGTGCCAGCAGCACAGGTACTAGAGATACGCAGTATTTT. It is translated as CASSTGTRDTQYF.

This clone has just a few counts. The genes are TRBV5-1 and TRBJ2-7; 9 bases align to TRBD1. In germline, CDR1 is SGHRS, CDR2 YFSETQ. This CDR3 has 14 residues. The V segment lost 3 bases and the J segment 4 bases; nucleotides outside the gene matches: 5. The CDR3 is CASSYRDRAYEQYF. The CDR3 DNA reads TGCGCCAGCAGCTACCGGGACAGGGCGTACGAGCAGTACTTC.

The gene calls are TRBV4-3 and TRBJ1-3; D remains ambiguous. Trimming stripped 0 bases from V and 0 bases from J, with 9 bases between. The CDR3 consists of 16 residues. Per germline, CDR1 LGHNA and CDR2 YSLEER. The CDR3 loop reads CASSQELRFSGNTIYF. CDR3 bases: TGCGCCAGCAGCCAAGAGCTCCGGTTCTCTGGAAACACCATATATTTT.

The table lists this clone with a count of one. This rearrangement joins TRBV7-9 to TRBJ1-2; D ambiguous. The CDR3 has 13 residues. Between the trimmed V and J ends, which lost 3 bases and 3 bases, there was a span of 8 bases. Per germline, CDR1 SEHNR and CDR2 FQNEAQ (reference sequence). CDR3 sequence: CASSFEVYYGYTF. CDR3 coding DNA: TGTGCCAGCAGCTTCGAGGTGTACTATGGCTACACCTTC.

This chain joins TRBV18 and TRBJ2-1, with 12 bases aligning to TRBD2. J gave up 4 bases and V 3 bases, and 7 bases lay outside the gene matches. The CDR3 has 17 amino acids. Germline values: CDR1 KGHSH, CDR2 LQKENI. CDR3 bases: TGTGCCAGCTCACCTCCCCCGCTAGCGGGAGGGTACAATGAGCAGTTCTTC. Amino acids: CASSPPPLAGGYNEQFF.

CDR3: CASSLRPGPYEQYV. In DNA, the CDR3 is TGTGCCAGCAGCTTAAGGCCCGGCCCCTACGAGCAGTACGTC. The V gene is TRBV11-3, the J gene TRBJ2-7; D unresolved. The CDR3 length is 14 residues. The germline V and J ends were trimmed by 2 bases and 2 bases, with 10 bases remaining between them. The germline V gene encodes CDR1 SGHNT and CDR2 YENEEA.

The chain joins TRBV6-1 to TRBJ2-1; TRBD2 agrees at 9 bases. With 9 bases clipped from V and 9 bases from J, the junction kept 15 bases outside the gene matches. The CDR3 is made up of 15 amino acids. Germline CDR1 MNHNS, CDR2 SASEGT. The chain's CDR3 is CASQSGRFSWGEQFF. DNA for the CDR3: TGTGCCAGTCAGAGCGGGAGGTTTTCTTGGGGTGAGCAGTTCTTC.

J is TRBJ1-2 and V is TRBV7-9; D remains unclear. The CDR3 covers 14 residues. Germline assignment: CDR1 SEHNR and CDR2 FQNEAQ (reference sequence). V lost 2 bases, J lost 4 bases, and 11 bases lay in between. CDR3 amino acids: CASSLYGRPYGYTF. Here the CDR3 DNA reads TGTGCCAGCAGCTTATACGGCAGACCCTATGGCTACACCTTC.

This chain connects TRBV6-1 to TRBJ1-1; tentatively, D is TRBD1 (5 bases). The CDR3 length is 13 residues. Germline loops: CDR1 MNHNS, CDR2 SASEGT. V shed 1 base and J shed 5 bases, with 8 bases lying between them. CDR3 amino acids: CASSEVGGTEAFF. DNA of the CDR3: TGTGCCAGCAGTGAAGTTGGGGGTACTGAAGCTTTCTTT.

The chain links TRBV15 to TRBJ1-3; D not resolved. V was shortened by 0 bases and J by 3 bases, with 9 bases between the two germline ends. Per germline, CDR1 LNHNV and CDR2 YYDKDF (reference sequence). The CDR3 sequence is 15 residues long. The CDR3 region has the DNA TGTGCCACCAGCAGAGATTCGTCAGGTGGAAACACCATATATTTT. It specifies CATSRDSSGGNTIYF.

The rearrangement joins TRBV29-1 to TRBJ1-1; the match to TRBD1 covers 8 bases. The V and J ends lost 0 bases and 4 bases, in that order; junction bases with no gene match: 7. CDR1 and CDR2 (germline): SQVTM, ANQGSEA. The CDR3 is 15 residues long. The DNA for the CDR3 is TGCAGCGTTGAAGACCCTCGACAGGGGCGCACTGAAGCTTTCTTT. It specifies CSVEDPRQGRTEAFF.

The rearrangement links TRBV18 to TRBJ1-2; D not resolved. The CDR3 is 14 residues long. CDR1 KGHSH and CDR2 LQKENI come from the germline V gene. Trimming stripped 1 base from V and 7 bases from J, with 13 bases between. CDR3 coding DNA: TGTGCCAGCTCACCACAGGAAGCCTCGAGTGGCTACACCTTC. Protein sequence: CASSPQEASSGYTF.

The chain uses TRBV9 and TRBJ1-2; maybe TRBD1 (6 bases). From germline, CDR1 is SGDLS and CDR2 YYNGEE. The ends were cut back, 5 bases at V and 4 bases at J, with 18 bases in the middle. The CDR3 loop spans 15 amino acids. CDR3 bases: TGTGCCAGCAGTGGCCGCCCAGGGGAGGGCTATGGCTACACCTTC. Translated: CASSGRPGEGYGYTF.

The chain joins TRBV18 to TRBJ1-2, with D possibly matching TRBD1 (6 bases). Deletions cut 3 bases from V and 5 bases from J, with 7 bases between. The CDR3 has 12 residues. Germline-derived CDR1 and CDR2 are KGHSH and LQKENI. CDR3 protein: CASSPGTYGYTF. DNA of the CDR3: TGTGCCAGCTCACCCGGGACATATGGCTACACCTTC.

The V gene is TRBV6-6, the J gene TRBJ1-5, with D possibly matching TRBD1 (6 bases). The CDR3 totals 15 residues. Trimming left V 6 bases short and J 8 bases short, with 20 bases between. From germline, CDR1 is MNHNY and CDR2 SVGAGI (reference sequence). CDR3 sequence (DNA): TGTGCCAGCAGCCAGCGGGACACGGGTTTGGAGCCCCAGCATTTT. Amino acid sequence: CASSQRDTGLEPQHF.

The CDR3 region is CASSISQYEQYF. In DNA, the CDR3 is TGTGCCAGCAGTATATCCCAGTACGAGCAGTACTTC. This chain joins TRBV28 and TRBJ2-7; D is unclear. The CDR3 has 12 residues. Trimming removed 5 bases from V and 4 bases from J, with 9 bases in between. Germline lookup yields CDR1 MDHEN and CDR2 SYDVKM.

This clone was seen just once. V and J are TRBV10-3 and TRBJ2-1; D not resolved. Germline-derived CDR1 and CDR2 are ENHRY and SYGVKD. The V and J ends lost 2 bases and 3 bases respectively, with 5 bases between them. CDR3 length: 13 residues. DNA for the CDR3: TGTGCCATCAGTGAGGGGGACTACAATGAGCAGTTCTTC. Translation gives CAISEGDYNEQFF.

The genes are TRBV7-8 and TRBJ2-5; D might be TRBD1 (6 bases). Trimming shortened V by 4 bases and J by 0 bases, and 9 bases separated the two germline ends. Germline V gives CDR1 SGHVS, CDR2 FQNEAQ. The CDR3 loop spans 14 amino acids. In nucleotides, the CDR3 is TGTGCCAGCAGCTCCCAGGGGTACCAAGAGACCCAGTACTTC. Translation gives CASSSQGYQETQYF.

The chain uses TRBV6-5 and TRBJ2-7; possibly TRBD2 for D (6 bases). The V gene's germline CDR1 is MNHEY and CDR2 SVGAGI. V lost 5 bases to trimming and J lost 0 bases, with 11 bases between them. The CDR3 is made up of 14 amino acids. As DNA, the CDR3 is TGTGCCAGCAGTAAGGGACTTTCCTCCTACGAGCAGTACTTC. The encoded protein is CASSKGLSSYEQYF.

As concerns this clone: The junction shows a germline mismatch at one end, possibly a read error. The chain couples TRBV4-1 to TRBJ2-1, with 7 positions matching TRBD2. Germline-derived CDR1 and CDR2 are MGHRA and YSYEKL. CDR3 size: 16 residues. This CDR3 is CASSQPSGNSHNEQFF. For the CDR3, the DNA is TGCGCCAGCAGCCAACCCAGCGGGAACTCCCACAATGAGCAGTTCTTC.

The chain has TRBV6-5 and TRBJ1-4, with 9 bases fitting TRBD1. Germline V gene sequence: CDR1 MNHEY, CDR2 SVGAGI. The CDR3 totals 14 residues. V was pared by 6 bases and J by 12 bases, with 11 bases of the junction left unmatched. CDR3 sequence: CASSSRQGGGELFF. The DNA of the CDR3 is TGTGCCAGCAGCTCCAGACAGGGGGGAGGCGAACTGTTTTTT.

The rearrangement links TRBV5-8 to TRBJ1-4; weak D call: TRBD1 (6 bases). Germline CDR1 reads SGHTS; CDR2 reads YDEGEE. Trimming pared 1 base from V and 8 bases from J, leaving 12 bases between. The CDR3 has 14 amino acids. The CDR3 DNA reads TGTGCCAGCAGCTTGCCCCGGACAGACGAAAAACTGTTTTTT. It specifies CASSLPRTDEKLFF.